The rows below give T cell receptor beta chains drawn from one sample of a study of monozygotic twins with inflammatory bowel disease. TCRdb reprocessed the 5' RACE reads and reports one entry per CDR3 protein, with no DNA. This sample's table has some 83,000 distinct CDR3 sequences. Specimen: blood. The receptor set was obtained from a human donor with ulcerative colitis or Crohn's disease, or a healthy co-twin of an affected twin (not recorded which). CDR3s include the opening cysteine and the closing phenylalanine or tryptophan.

j_call | v_call | cdr3_aa
TRBJ1-1 | TRBV7-2 | CASSPVPGQGTEAFF
TRBJ2-4 | TRBV6-4 | CASSDSKGPAKNIQYF
TRBJ2-1 | TRBV27 | CASKWGPRDNRYNEQFF
TRBJ2-6 | TRBV20-1 | CSASGSLGANVLTF
TRBJ1-2 | TRBV5-1 | CASSFQGIDGYTF
TRBJ1-1 | TRBV12-3/TRBV12-4 | CASSLDRGFTNTEAFF
TRBJ1-5 | TRBV7-9 | CASSFGVYQPQHF
TRBJ2-1 | TRBV5-6 | CASSLGIATYNEQFF
TRBJ2-6 | TRBV5-1 | CASSSTSFSGANVLTF
TRBJ2-5 | TRBV6-5 | CASSYWGHVGETQYF
TRBJ2-6 | TRBV5-6 | CASSVPRASGANVLTF
TRBJ2-1 | TRBV5-1 | CASSLVGSGGPSSYNEQFF
TRBJ1-6 | TRBV2 | CASSVKAMNSPLHF
TRBJ2-3 | TRBV5-1 | CASSLGTDSTDTQYF
TRBJ1-6 | TRBV18 | CASSRTDKNSPLHF
TRBJ2-5 | TRBV20-1 | CSATTSGGGETQYF
TRBJ2-7 | TRBV5-5 | CASSPVGRVEQYF
TRBJ1-1 | TRBV5-1 | CASSSFRGPGTEAFF
TRBJ1-2 | TRBV12-3/TRBV12-4 | CASSLLGKQGAGYTF
TRBJ2-7 | TRBV20-1 | CSARQGRFSYEQYF
TRBJ1-5 | TRBV12-3/TRBV12-4 | CASRRTGTYNQPQHF
TRBJ1-2 | TRBV7-2 | CASSQNQGAVYGYTF
TRBJ1-6 | TRBV5-1 | CASGQGVGVNSPLHF
TRBJ1-5 | TRBV12-3/TRBV12-4 | CASSLMDQPQHF
TRBJ2-3 | TRBV20-1 | CSGGVAASTDTQYF
TRBJ1-6 | TRBV27 | CASSLRTPDNSPLHF
TRBJ2-1 | TRBV5-1 | CASSLSGLGDNEQFF
TRBJ2-2 | TRBV2 | CASWKGAVGTGELFF
TRBJ2-5 | TRBV7-8 | CASSPRWEGQETQYF
TRBJ2-1 | TRBV2 | CASTVQGSFAEQFF
TRBJ1-1 | TRBV5-5 | CATANLKNTEAFF
TRBJ1-1 | TRBV5-6 | CASSPDANTEAFF
TRBJ1-4 | TRBV10-3 | CAVRQGTTNEKLFF
TRBJ2-3 | TRBV11-2 | CASSPWGLAEITDTQYF
TRBJ2-7 | TRBV20-1 | CSARDVGDSSYEQYF
TRBJ1-2 | TRBV5-1 | CASSLRGAGPYGYTF
TRBJ1-1 | TRBV6-1 | CASSEGSGEGTEAFF
TRBJ2-1 | TRBV6-4 | CASSLTAAGSYNEQFF
TRBJ2-1 | TRBV7-2 | CASSLRGGAFNEQFF
TRBJ2-3 | TRBV27 | CASAGRERVPRDTQYF
TRBJ1-2 | TRBV5-1 | CASTSSDGWTLSRSGYTF
TRBJ1-5 | TRBV3-1 | CASAYGPSNQPQHF
TRBJ2-7 | TRBV2 | CASLAGQSYEQYF
TRBJ2-7 | TRBV11-2 | CASSLQRGLAYEQYF
TRBJ1-6 | TRBV5-4 | CASSDERRRNSPLHF
TRBJ2-3 | TRBV5-1 | CASSFPGEDTQYF
TRBJ2-7 | TRBV2 | CASSELRGDEQYF
TRBJ2-1 | TRBV20-1 | CSARRDLDEQFF
TRBJ1-2 | TRBV5-6 | CASSPMGSLGYTF
TRBJ2-3 | TRBV21-1 | CASSKARDTDTQYF
TRBJ1-1 | TRBV7-9 | CASSSKGLRGTEAFF
TRBJ2-7 | TRBV19 | CASSTGYEQYF
TRBJ2-4 | TRBV27 | CASSSPGGGAEAKNIQYF
TRBJ2-1 | TRBV20-1 | CSASRGSGGPEQFF
TRBJ2-3 | TRBV20-1 | CSGLRGGGSDTQYF
TRBJ2-5 | TRBV5-6 | CASSFSYRDSWKETQYF
TRBJ2-6 | TRBV5-5 | CASSFMFPVLTF